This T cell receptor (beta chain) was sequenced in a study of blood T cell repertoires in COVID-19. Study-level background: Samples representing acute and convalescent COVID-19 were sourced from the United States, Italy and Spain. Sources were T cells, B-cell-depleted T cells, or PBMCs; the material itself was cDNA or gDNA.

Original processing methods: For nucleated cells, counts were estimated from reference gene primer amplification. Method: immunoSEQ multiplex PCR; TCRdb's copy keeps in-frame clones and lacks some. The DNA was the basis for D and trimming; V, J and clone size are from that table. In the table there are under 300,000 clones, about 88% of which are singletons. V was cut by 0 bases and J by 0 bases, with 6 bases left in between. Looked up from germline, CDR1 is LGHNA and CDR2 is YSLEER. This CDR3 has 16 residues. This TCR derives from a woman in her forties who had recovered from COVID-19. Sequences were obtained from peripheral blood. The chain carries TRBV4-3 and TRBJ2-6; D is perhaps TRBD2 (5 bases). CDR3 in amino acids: CASSQDAGSGANVLTF. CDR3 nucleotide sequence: TGCGCCAGCAGCCAAGATGCGGGCTCTGGGGCCAACGTCCTGACTTTC.